Below, 16 T cell receptor beta chains from the same sample are listed, as sequenced in a study of blood T cell repertoires in COVID-19. This table comes from immunoSEQ multiplex PCR, and its TCRdb copy is limited to in-frame clones, with some not included. This sample has some 96,000 clones; 90% occur once, and the top ten carry 1.7%. The sample was peripheral blood. All receptors derive from a man in his 60s with acute or convalescent COVID-19.

CDR3 bases: TGTGCCAGCAGCTACCACAGAAAGACCCCGAACACTGAAGCTTTCTTT. Translation gives CASSYHRKTPNTEAFF. This chain joins TRBV9 and TRBJ1-1, with D hard to call. CDR3 size: 16 residues. CDR1 and CDR2 (germline): SGDLS, YYNGEE. The ends were cut back, 4 bases at V and 1 base at J, with 17 bases in the middle.

The CDR3 DNA reads TGTGCCAGCTCACCACGGCAGGGGGCCCGACTAACTAATGAAAAACTGTTTTTT. Residues: CASSPRQGARLTNEKLFF. The chain joins TRBV18 to TRBJ1-4; 8 positions match TRBD1. J was trimmed by 1 base and V by 1 base; bases with no gene match: 8. CDR1 KGHSH and CDR2 LQKENI come from the germline V gene. The CDR3 runs to 18 residues. Filled out from reference TRBV18 and TRBJ1-4, the complete variable domain reads NAGVMQNPRHLVRRRGQEARLRCSPMKGHSHVYWYRQLPEEGLKFMVYLQKENIIDESGMPKERFSAEFPKEGPSILRIQQVVRGDSAAYFCASSPRQGARLTNEKLFFGSGTQLSVL.

This clone appeared once. The chain carries TRBV18 and TRBJ2-5; 13 nucleotides line up with TRBD2. The germline V gene has CDR1 KGHSH and CDR2 LQKENI. J was trimmed by 1 base and V by 4 bases; bases with no gene match: 3. The CDR3 totals 16 residues. The CDR3 region is CASSLWTSGGQETQYF. The CDR3 DNA reads as TGTGCCAGCTCACTATGGACTAGCGGGGGCCAAGAGACCCAGTACTTC. The full variable domain, completed using reference TRBV18 and TRBJ2-5, is NAGVMQNPRHLVRRRGQEARLRCSPMKGHSHVYWYRQLPEEGLKFMVYLQKENIIDESGMPKERFSAEFPKEGPSILRIQQVVRGDSAAYFCASSLWTSGGQETQYFGPGTRLLVL.

The V gene is TRBV7-2, the J gene TRBJ1-5; 7 bases fit TRBD1. Per germline, CDR1 SGHTA and CDR2 FQGNSA. The CDR3 runs to 15 residues. V was pared by 4 bases and J by 6 bases, with 9 bases of the junction left unmatched. This CDR3 reads CASSSSRQGRQPQHF. DNA of the CDR3: TGTGCCAGCAGCTCATCACGACAGGGCCGTCAGCCCCAGCATTTT.

V and J are TRBV7-9 and TRBJ1-4; the D gene is possibly TRBD1 (5 bases). Trimming cost V 5 bases and J 8 bases, with 15 bases left between them. Germline V gives CDR1 SEHNR, CDR2 FQNEAQ (reference sequence). The CDR3 is 14 residues long. The CDR3 region is CASSLRAGDEKLFF. CDR3 DNA: TGTGCCAGCAGCCTCAGGGCAGGAGACGAAAAACTGTTTTTT.

In DNA, the CDR3 is TGCGCCAGCAGCAGGGACAGGGTCGATTCTGAAAAACTGTTTTTT. Its translation: CASSRDRVDSEKLFF. V usage is TRBV5-1 and J usage is TRBJ1-4, with 9 bases identical to TRBD1. The CDR3 sequence is 15 residues long. The ends lost 4 bases at V and 7 bases at J; junction bases unmatched: 8. CDR1 and CDR2 (germline): SGHRS, YFSETQ.

V usage is TRBV6-5 and J usage is TRBJ2-1, with 11 positions matching TRBD2. This CDR3 contains 15 residues. V shed 6 bases and J 7 bases; nucleotides not matched to a gene: 8. Germline CDR1 MNHEY, CDR2 SVGAGI. The CDR3 coding sequence is TGTGCCAGCAGAACTCTAGCGGGGGGCTTTAATGAGCAGTTCTTC. Translating gives CASRTLAGGFNEQFF.

This clone has a handful of counts. The chain couples TRBV3-1 (or the pseudogene TRBV3-2) to TRBJ1-5; D is undetermined. Germline V gives CDR1 LGHDT, CDR2 YNNKEL (reference sequence). The CDR3 extends over 17 amino acids. V lost 0 bases and J lost 4, with 16 bases in between. The CDR3 reads CASSQDLRVTPNQPQHF. In DNA, the CDR3 is TGTGCCAGCAGCCAAGATCTGCGGGTGACCCCTAATCAGCCCCAGCATTTT.

The chain has TRBV6-5 and TRBJ2-7; 8 bases are shared with TRBD1. The CDR3 contains 13 residues. Per the germline V gene, CDR1 is MNHEY and CDR2 is SVGAGI. J was trimmed by 2 bases and V by 5 bases; bases with no gene match: 2. Here the CDR3 reads CASSPGGPYEQYV. CDR3 DNA: TGTGCCAGCAGTCCAGGGGGCCCCTACGAGCAGTACGTC.

The chain is built from TRBV4-1 and TRBJ1-6; D uncertain. The CDR3 spans 14 residues. Germline V gene lookup returns CDR1 MGHRA and CDR2 YSYEKL. Trimming left V 0 bases short and J 10 bases short, with 10 bases between. CDR3: CASSQDKEGSPLHF. In nucleotides, the CDR3 is TGCGCCAGCAGCCAAGATAAGGAGGGATCACCCCTCCACTTT.

The chain links TRBV3-1 (or the pseudogene TRBV3-2) to TRBJ1-3; no clear D. The germline V gene encodes CDR1 LGHDT and CDR2 YNNKEL (reference sequence). With 1 base removed from V and 0 bases from J, the gap between germline ends came to 10 bases. The CDR3 extends over 16 amino acids. This CDR3 is CASSQGGVYSGNTIYF. In DNA form, the CDR3 reads TGTGCCAGCAGCCAAGGCGGGGTCTACTCTGGAAACACCATATATTTT.

This clone has just one count. The genes are TRBV29-1 and TRBJ1-2; D remains ambiguous. Germline values: CDR1 SQVTM, CDR2 ANQGSEA. The V end was cut by 2 bases, the J end by 7 bases, with 14 bases between. CDR3 size: 13 residues. The CDR3 loop reads CSVELLPVGGYTF. CDR3 nucleotides: TGCAGCGTTGAATTACTTCCCGTTGGTGGCTACACCTTC.

The rearrangement joins TRBV27 to TRBJ1-6; 9 bases line up with TRBD1. This CDR3 spans 15 amino acids. The V gene end was trimmed by 7 bases and the J gene end by 10 bases; junction bases not matched to a gene: 11. CDR1 and CDR2 from the germline V gene are MNHEY and SMNVEV (reference sequence). CDR3: CASTRGQGLRSPLHF. The DNA of the CDR3 is TGTGCCAGCACCCGGGGACAGGGATTGCGGTCACCCCTCCACTTT.

The V call is TRBV5-1, the J call TRBJ2-3; TRBD2 might be the D (6 bases). The CDR3 sequence is 14 residues long. Germline V lookup: CDR1 SGHRS, CDR2 YFSETQ. V dropped 1 base and J dropped 2 bases, with 8 bases sitting between them. The CDR3 sequence is CASSLRDSTDTQYF. The CDR3 coding sequence is TGCGCCAGCAGCTTGAGGGACTCCACAGATACGCAGTATTTT. Full variable domain (missing parts from reference TRBV5-1 and TRBJ2-3): KAGVTQTPRYLIKTRGQQVTLSCSPISGHRSVSWYQQTPGQGLQFLFEYFSETQRNKGNFPGRFSGRQFSNSRSEMNVSTLELGDSALYLCASSLRDSTDTQYFGPGTRLTVL.

The CDR3 DNA reads as TGTGCCAGCAGTCAGGGGTACCAAGAGACCCAGTACTTC. As protein: CASSQGYQETQYF. This chain connects TRBV6-5 to TRBJ2-5; a weak D match, TRBD1 (6 bases). Germline V gene lookup returns CDR1 MNHEY and CDR2 SVGAGI. The CDR3 is 13 amino acids. Trimming shortened V by 5 bases and J by 0 bases, and 7 bases separated the two germline ends.

The V call is TRBV19, the J call TRBJ1-5; 8 bases are shared with TRBD1. The CDR3 has 14 amino acids. Losses at the gene ends were 3 bases for V and 7 bases for J; bases not matched to a gene: 5. CDR1 is LNHDA, CDR2 SQIVND, per germline (reference sequence). CDR3 in DNA: TGTGCCAGTAGTATGGGACAGGCTGGGCAGCCCCAGCATTTT. Its protein is CASSMGQAGQPQHF.